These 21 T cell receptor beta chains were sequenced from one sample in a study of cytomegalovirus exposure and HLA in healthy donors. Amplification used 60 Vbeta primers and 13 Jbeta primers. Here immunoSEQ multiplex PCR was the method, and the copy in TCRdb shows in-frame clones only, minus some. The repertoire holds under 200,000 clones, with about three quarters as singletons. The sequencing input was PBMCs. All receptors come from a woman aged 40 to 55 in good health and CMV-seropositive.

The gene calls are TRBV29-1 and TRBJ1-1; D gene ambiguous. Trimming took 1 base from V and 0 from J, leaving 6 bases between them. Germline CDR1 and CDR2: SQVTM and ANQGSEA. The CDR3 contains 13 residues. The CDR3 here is CSVEVHMNTEAFF. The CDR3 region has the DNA TGCAGCGTTGAAGTCCACATGAACACTGAAGCTTTCTTT.

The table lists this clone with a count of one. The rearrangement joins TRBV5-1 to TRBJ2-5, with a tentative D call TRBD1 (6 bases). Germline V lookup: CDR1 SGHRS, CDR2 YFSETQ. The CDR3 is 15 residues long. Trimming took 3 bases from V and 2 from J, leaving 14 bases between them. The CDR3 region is CASSSQPGQQETQYF. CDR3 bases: TGCGCCAGCAGCTCCCAGCCGGGACAACAAGAGACCCAGTACTTC. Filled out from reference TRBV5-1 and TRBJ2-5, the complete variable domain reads KAGVTQTPRYLIKTRGQQVTLSCSPISGHRSVSWYQQTPGQGLQFLFEYFSETQRNKGNFPGRFSGRQFSNSRSEMNVSTLELGDSALYLCASSSQPGQQETQYFGPGTRLLVL.

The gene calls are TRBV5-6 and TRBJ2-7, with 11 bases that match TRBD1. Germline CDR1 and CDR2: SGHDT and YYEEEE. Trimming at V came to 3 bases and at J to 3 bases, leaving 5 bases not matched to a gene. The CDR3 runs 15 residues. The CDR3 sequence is CASSSAGTGGYEQYF. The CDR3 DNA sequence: TGTGCCAGCAGCTCTGCCGGGACAGGGGGCTACGAGCAGTACTTC.

CDR3 bases: TGTGCCAGCAGCTTAACGGGAGTCTGGACAGATACGCAGTATTTT. It specifies CASSLTGVWTDTQYF. The chain employs TRBV7-2 and TRBJ2-3; perhaps TRBD2 as D (6 bases). The V end was cut by 2 bases, the J end by 3 bases, with 12 bases between. The CDR3 contains 15 residues. Looked up from germline, CDR1 is SGHTA and CDR2 is FQGNSA.

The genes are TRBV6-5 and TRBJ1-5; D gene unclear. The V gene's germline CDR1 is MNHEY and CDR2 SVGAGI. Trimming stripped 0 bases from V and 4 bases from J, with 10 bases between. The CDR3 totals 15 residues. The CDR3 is CASSYSGGSNQPQHF. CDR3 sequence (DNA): TGTGCCAGCAGTTACTCCGGCGGTAGTAATCAGCCCCAGCATTTT.

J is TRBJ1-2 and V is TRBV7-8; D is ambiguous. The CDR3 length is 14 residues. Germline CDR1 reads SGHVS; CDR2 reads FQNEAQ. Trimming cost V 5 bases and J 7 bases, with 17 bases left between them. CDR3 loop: CASSRDQMRVGYTF. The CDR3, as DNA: TGTGCCAGCAGCCGCGACCAGATGAGGGTTGGCTACACCTTC.

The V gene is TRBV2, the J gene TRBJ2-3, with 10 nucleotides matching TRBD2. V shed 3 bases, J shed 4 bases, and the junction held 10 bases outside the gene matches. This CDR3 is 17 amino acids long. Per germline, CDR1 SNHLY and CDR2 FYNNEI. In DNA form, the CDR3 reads TGTGCCAGCAGTGATCGGTCTAGCGGGAGAGGAGCAGATACGCAGTATTTT. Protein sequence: CASSDRSSGRGADTQYF.

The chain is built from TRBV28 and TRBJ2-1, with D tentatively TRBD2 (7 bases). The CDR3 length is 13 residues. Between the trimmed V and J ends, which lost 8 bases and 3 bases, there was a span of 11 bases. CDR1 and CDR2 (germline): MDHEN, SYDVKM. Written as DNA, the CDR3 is TGTGCCAGCGAGGGGGGGCGCTACAATGAGCAGTTCTTC. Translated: CASEGGRYNEQFF.

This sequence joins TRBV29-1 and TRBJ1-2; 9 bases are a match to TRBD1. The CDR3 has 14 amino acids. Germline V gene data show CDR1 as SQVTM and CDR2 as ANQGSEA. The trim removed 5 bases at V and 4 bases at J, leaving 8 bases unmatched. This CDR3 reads CSVSGDRDAYGYTF. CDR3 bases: TGCAGCGTTTCTGGGGACAGGGACGCCTATGGCTACACCTTC.

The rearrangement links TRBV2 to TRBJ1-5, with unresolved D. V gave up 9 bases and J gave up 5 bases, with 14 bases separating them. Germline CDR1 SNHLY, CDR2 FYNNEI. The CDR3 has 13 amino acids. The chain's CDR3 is CASETSNHQPQHF. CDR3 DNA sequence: TGTGCCAGTGAGACAAGCAACCATCAGCCCCAGCATTTT.

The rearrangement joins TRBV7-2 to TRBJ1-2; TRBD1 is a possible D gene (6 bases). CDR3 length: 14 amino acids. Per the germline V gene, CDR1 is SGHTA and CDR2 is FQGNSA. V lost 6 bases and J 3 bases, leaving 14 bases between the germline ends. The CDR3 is CASSWTGGDYGYTF. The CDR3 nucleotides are TGTGCCAGCAGTTGGACGGGGGGCGACTATGGCTACACCTTC.

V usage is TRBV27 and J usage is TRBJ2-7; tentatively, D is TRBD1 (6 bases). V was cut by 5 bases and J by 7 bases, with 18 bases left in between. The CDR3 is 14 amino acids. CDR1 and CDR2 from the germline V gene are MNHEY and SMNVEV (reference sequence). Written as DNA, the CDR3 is TGTGCCAGCAGTACCATCGTGGGGGCGCAGGAGCAGTACTTC. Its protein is CASSTIVGAQEQYF.

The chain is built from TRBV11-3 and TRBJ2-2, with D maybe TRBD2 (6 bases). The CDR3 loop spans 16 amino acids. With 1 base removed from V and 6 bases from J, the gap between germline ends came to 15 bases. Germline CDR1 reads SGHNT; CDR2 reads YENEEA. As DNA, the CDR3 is TGTGCCAGCAGCTTAGGGCGGGACTCCGGTCCCGGGGAGCTGTTTTTT. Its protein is CASSLGRDSGPGELFF.

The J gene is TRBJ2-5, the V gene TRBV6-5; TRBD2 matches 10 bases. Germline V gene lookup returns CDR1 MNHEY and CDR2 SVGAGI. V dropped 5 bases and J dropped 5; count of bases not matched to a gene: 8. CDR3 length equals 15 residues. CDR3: CASSRAGGWQETQYF. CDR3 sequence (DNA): TGTGCCAGCAGTCGAGCGGGAGGGTGGCAGGAGACCCAGTACTTC.

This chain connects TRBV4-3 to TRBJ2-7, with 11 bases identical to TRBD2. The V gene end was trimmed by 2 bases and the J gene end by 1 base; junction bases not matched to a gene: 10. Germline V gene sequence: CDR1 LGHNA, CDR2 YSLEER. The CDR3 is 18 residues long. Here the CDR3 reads CASSQLSPGLAESYEQYF. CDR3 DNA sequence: TGCGCCAGCAGCCAACTATCTCCGGGACTAGCGGAATCCTACGAGCAGTACTTC.

The CDR3 DNA reads as TGTGCCAGCAGCCCACAGATGTACCAAGAGACCCAGTACTTC. Protein: CASSPQMYQETQYF. The chain recombines TRBV7-2 with TRBJ2-5; no definite D call. From germline, CDR1 is SGHTA and CDR2 FQGNSA. The CDR3 has 14 amino acids. The V end lost 5 bases, the J end lost 0 bases, and 10 bases lay between the germline ends.

The CDR3 loop reads CASSPSGDGYGYTF. Written as DNA, the CDR3 is TGTGCCAGCTCACCATCGGGGGACGGCTATGGCTACACCTTC. V is TRBV18 and J is TRBJ1-2; D might be TRBD1 (5 bases). Trimming took off 2 bases at V and 4 bases at J, with 11 bases between the two ends. The CDR3 runs 14 residues. The germline CDR1 and CDR2 sequences are KGHSH and LQKENI. Filled out from reference TRBV18 and TRBJ1-2, the complete variable domain reads NAGVMQNPRHLVRRRGQEARLRCSPMKGHSHVYWYRQLPEEGLKFMVYLQKENIIDESGMPKERFSAEFPKEGPSILRIQQVVRGDSAAYFCASSPSGDGYGYTFGSGTRLTVV.

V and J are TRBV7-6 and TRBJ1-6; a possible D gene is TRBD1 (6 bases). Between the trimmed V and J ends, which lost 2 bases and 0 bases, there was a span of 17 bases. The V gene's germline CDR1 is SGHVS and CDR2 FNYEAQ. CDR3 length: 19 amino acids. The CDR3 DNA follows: TGTGCCAGCAGCTTATCGACAGGTATACGGAGCTCCTATAATTCACCCCTCCACTTT. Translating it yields CASSLSTGIRSSYNSPLHF.

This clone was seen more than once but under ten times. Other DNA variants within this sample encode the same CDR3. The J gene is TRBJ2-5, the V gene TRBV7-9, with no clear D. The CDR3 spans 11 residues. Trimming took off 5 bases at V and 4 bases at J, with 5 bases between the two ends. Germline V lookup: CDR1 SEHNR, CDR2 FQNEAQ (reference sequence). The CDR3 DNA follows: TGTGCCAGCAGCCCCGGAGAGACCCAGTACTTC. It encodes CASSPGETQYF.

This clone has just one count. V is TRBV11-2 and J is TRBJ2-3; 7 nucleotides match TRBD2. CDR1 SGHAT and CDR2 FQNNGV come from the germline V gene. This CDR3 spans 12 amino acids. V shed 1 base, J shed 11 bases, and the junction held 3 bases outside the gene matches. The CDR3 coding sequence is TGTGCCAGCAGCTTAGTGGCGGGAGAGCAGTATTTT. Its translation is CASSLVAGEQYF.

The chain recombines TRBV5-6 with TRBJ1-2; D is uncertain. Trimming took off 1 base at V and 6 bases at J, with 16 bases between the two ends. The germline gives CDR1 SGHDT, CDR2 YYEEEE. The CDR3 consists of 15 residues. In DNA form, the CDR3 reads TGTGCCAGCAGCTTGTTCACCGCAGGTGGTAATGGCTACACCTTC. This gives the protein CASSLFTAGGNGYTF.